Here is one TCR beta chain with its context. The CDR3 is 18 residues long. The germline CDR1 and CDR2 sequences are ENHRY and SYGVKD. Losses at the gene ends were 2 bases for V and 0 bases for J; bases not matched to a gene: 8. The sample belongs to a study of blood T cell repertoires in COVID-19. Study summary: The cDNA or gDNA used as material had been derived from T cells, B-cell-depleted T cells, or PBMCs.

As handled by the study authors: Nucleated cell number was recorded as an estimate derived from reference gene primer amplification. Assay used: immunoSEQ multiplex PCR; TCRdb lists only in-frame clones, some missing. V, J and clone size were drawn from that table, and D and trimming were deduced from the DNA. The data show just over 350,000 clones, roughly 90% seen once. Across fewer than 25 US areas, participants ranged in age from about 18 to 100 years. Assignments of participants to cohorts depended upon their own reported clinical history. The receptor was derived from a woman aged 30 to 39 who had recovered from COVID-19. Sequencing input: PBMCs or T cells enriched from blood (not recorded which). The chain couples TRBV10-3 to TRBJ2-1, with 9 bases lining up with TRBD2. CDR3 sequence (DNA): TGTGCCATCAGTGAGATTAGCGGGGGCCAAAGCTCCTACAATGAGCAGTTCTTC. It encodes CAISEISGGQSSYNEQFF.